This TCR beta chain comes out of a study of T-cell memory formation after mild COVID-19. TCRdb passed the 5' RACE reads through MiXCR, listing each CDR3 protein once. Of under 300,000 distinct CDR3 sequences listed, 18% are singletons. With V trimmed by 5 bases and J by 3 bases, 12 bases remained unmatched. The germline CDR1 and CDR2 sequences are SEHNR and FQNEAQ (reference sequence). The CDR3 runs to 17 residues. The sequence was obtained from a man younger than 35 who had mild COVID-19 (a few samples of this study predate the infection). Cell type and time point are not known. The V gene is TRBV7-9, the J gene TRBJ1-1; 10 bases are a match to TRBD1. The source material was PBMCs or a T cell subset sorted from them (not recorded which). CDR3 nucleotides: TGTGCCAGCAGCCCCGGGACAGGGGTTGGTTATCACACTGAAGCTTTCTTT. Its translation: CASSPGTGVGYHTEAFF.